This T cell receptor beta chain was captured by sequencing in a study of shared clonotypes between healthy human individuals. Template for every sorted-subset replicate PCR totaled 200 to 250 ng DNA, 30,000 to 35,000 T cell genomes. Produced via immunoSEQ multiplex PCR; TCRdb's table is partial and in-frame only. The table shows some 2,000,000 clones, with approximately 95% occurring only once. As defined, naive CD8 cells were CD45RO-negative and positively selected for CCR7, with terminally differentiated effector memory CD45RA+ cells excluded. Each of the donors was a healthy adult who was HIV-negative and had not had a recent acute infection or vaccination. Adult Caucasians living in Nashville, Tennessee made up all of the donors. CDR3 size: 17 residues. With V trimmed by 4 bases and J by 12 bases, 22 bases remained unmatched. Germline assignment: CDR1 SGHVS and CDR2 FQNEAQ. Whole-study findings and limits: Only blood was sampled; tissue repertoires likely differ.

Comments on this clone: Its antigen is unknown.

The chain joins TRBV7-8 to TRBJ2-7; 9 bases are shared with TRBD1. Sequencing input: naive CD8+ T cells sorted from blood. The TCR originated in a man between 18 and 29 years old in good health. The CDR3 coding sequence is TGTGCCAGCAGCTCGAACACCGGGACAGGGAAGAGTTCGCCTCCGTACTTC. It is translated as CASSSNTGTGKSSPPYF.